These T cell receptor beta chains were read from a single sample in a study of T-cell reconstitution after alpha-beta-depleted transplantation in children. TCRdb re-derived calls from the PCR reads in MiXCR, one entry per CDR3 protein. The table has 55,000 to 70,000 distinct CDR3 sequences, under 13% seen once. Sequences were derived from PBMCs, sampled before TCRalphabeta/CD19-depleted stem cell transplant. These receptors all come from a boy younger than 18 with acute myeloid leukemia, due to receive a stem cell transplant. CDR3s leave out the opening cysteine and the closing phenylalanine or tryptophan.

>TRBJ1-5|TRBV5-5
ASSFGWGSNQPQH
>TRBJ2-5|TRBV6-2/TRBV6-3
ASSSMRETQY
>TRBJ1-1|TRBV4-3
ASSQDLGQKAF
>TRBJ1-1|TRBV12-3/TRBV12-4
ASTQSIAGALEAF
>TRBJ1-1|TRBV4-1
ASSQDLANTEAF
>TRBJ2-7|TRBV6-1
ASRVTGGLAGDEQY
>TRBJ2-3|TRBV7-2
ASSLGGSGGTSFTDTQY
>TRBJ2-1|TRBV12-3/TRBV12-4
ASSLTTSGGAL
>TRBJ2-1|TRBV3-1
ASSQVPGTGGRDEQF
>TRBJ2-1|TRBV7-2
ASCKLAGGPNEQF
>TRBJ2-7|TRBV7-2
ASTPGVPYEQY
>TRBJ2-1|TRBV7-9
ASSLATGTGKGNEQF
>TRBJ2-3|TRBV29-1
SVEDGGDTQY
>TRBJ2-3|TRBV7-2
ASSFSGINTDTQY
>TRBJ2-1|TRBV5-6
ASSFPGLAGESSYNEQF
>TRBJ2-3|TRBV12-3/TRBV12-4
ASSPYRGSGSTDTQY
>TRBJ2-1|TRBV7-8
ASSLALGELGNEQF
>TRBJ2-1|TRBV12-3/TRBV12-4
ASSRTSGSGNEQF
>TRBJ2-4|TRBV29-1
SVATGTGGQNIQY
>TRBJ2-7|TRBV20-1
SARVVAYEQY
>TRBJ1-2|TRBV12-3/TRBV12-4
ASSLVGSSNYGYT
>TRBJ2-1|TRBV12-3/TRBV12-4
ASRSTYNEQF
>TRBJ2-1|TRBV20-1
SAIEDKHYNEQF
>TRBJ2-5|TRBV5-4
ASSPGTHQETQY
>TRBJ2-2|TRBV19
ASSIVRQAGELF
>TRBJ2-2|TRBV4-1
ASSQGGNLGELF
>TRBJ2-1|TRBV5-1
ASSGSGSYNEQF
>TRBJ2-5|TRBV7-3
ASSAGSQETQY
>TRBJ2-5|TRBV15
ATSRALRGETQY
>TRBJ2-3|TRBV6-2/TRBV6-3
ASSYPSGLAGAGTDTQY
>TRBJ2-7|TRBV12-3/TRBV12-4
ASGRQAGGPYEQY
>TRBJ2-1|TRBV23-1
AAPSSYNEQF
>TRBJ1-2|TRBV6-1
ASRPGTAIYGYT
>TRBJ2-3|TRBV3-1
ASSLGQGARNTQY
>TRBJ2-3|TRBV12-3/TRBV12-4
ASSPQGDTQY